A single sample gave rise to the 19 T cell receptor beta chains below, sequenced in a study of shared T cell receptors in the human thymus. Generated by immunoSEQ multiplex PCR, the TCRdb table keeps only in-frame clones and is missing some. This sample has under 700,000 clones, with about four fifths found just once. This same sample was also part of a study on human thymus T cells.

Input material: thymocytes. These receptors originate from a boy under three years old with a congenital heart defect.

The CDR3 sequence is CASSLATSRSSGANVLTF. Here the CDR3 DNA reads TGCGCCAGCAGCTTGGCGACTAGCCGTAGCTCTGGGGCCAACGTCCTGACTTTC. This sequence joins TRBV5-1 and TRBJ2-6; 7 nucleotides match TRBD2. The CDR3 runs to 18 residues. Trimming at V came to 0 bases and at J to 0 bases, leaving 6 bases not matched to a gene. The germline gives CDR1 SGHRS, CDR2 YFSETQ.

The chain links TRBV6-1 to TRBJ2-1, with 7 nucleotides matching TRBD2. The CDR3 extends over 15 amino acids. Germline trimming cut 5 bases from V and 5 bases from J; bases unmatched to any gene: 9. Germline CDR1 is MNHNS and CDR2 is SASEGT. CDR3 amino acids: CASSKSGNMNNEQFF. In nucleotides, the CDR3 is TGTGCCAGCAGTAAGAGCGGGAATATGAACAATGAGCAGTTCTTC.

The V call is TRBV10-1, the J call TRBJ2-1; TRBD2 matches at 9 bases. Germline values: CDR1 WNHNN, CDR2 SYGVQD (reference sequence). This CDR3 region has 17 residues. Losses at the gene ends were 0 bases for V and 9 bases for J; bases not matched to a gene: 12. In DNA form, the CDR3 reads TGCGCCAGCAGTGAGTCGAGTAGCGGGGGACTTTGTTGTGAGCAGTTCTTC. Its translation is CASSESSSGGLCCEQFF.

This clone has just a few counts. The chain carries TRBV6-4 and TRBJ1-1; 8 bases map to TRBD1. The length of the CDR3 is 13 residues. The ends lost 4 bases at V and 3 bases at J; junction bases unmatched: 1. Germline V gene lookup returns CDR1 MRHNA and CDR2 SNTAGT. CDR3 coding DNA: TGTGCCAGCAGTGGACAGGGGCACACTGAAGCTTTCTTT. This sequence encodes CASSGQGHTEAFF.

The CDR3, as DNA: TGTGCCAGCAGCTTAGCTCCCAGGCCTAGCACAGATACGCAGTATTTT. This translates into CASSLAPRPSTDTQYF. V usage is TRBV7-2 and J usage is TRBJ2-3; D gene ambiguous. CDR3 length: 16 amino acids. Germline lookup yields CDR1 SGHTA and CDR2 FQGNSA. With 0 bases removed from V and 0 bases from J, the gap between germline ends came to 10 bases.

The V and J genes are TRBV11-2 and TRBJ2-3; TRBD2 might be the D (7 bases). The CDR3 totals 17 residues. Germline V CDR1 and CDR2: SGHAT, FQNNGV. Trimming pared 5 bases from V and 0 bases from J, leaving 18 bases between. Here the CDR3 DNA reads TGTGCCAGCAGCCAAGGGGGGGCTAGCGGTAGCACAGATACGCAGTATTTT. The encoded protein is CASSQGGASGSTDTQYF.

The V call is TRBV7-9, the J call TRBJ1-4; D is ambiguous. Per the germline V gene, CDR1 is SEHNR and CDR2 is FQNEAQ (reference sequence). V lost 2 bases, J lost 8 bases, and 18 bases lay in between. CDR3 length: 16 residues. The CDR3 region has the DNA TGTGCCAGCAGCTTAAAGCAGACTGGCCGTGGGGAAAAACTGTTTTTT. Amino acid sequence: CASSLKQTGRGEKLFF.

The chain recombines TRBV28 with TRBJ2-7; D may be TRBD2 (5 bases). Per the germline V gene, CDR1 is MDHEN and CDR2 is SYDVKM. The V end was cut by 10 bases, the J end by 6 bases, with 19 bases between. The CDR3 is 13 residues long. The CDR3, as DNA: TGTGCCACCTTTAAGGGAGAGGGCCCCGAGCAGTACTTC. Translated: CATFKGEGPEQYF.

The rearrangement joins TRBV2 to TRBJ2-7; D remains unclear. Germline CDR1 and CDR2: SNHLY and FYNNEI. This CDR3 contains 15 residues. V shed 3 bases and J shed 3 bases, with 15 bases lying between them. CDR3 region: CASSDLPRVGYEQYF. The CDR3, as DNA: TGTGCCAGCAGTGACCTACCCCGGGTGGGCTACGAGCAGTACTTC.

This clone was detected only once. This chain connects TRBV28 to TRBJ2-2, with 10 bases that match TRBD1. Germline V gene data show CDR1 as MDHEN and CDR2 as SYDVKM. The CDR3 is 16 amino acids. With V trimmed by 1 base and J by 6 bases, 5 bases remained unmatched. CDR3 region: CASSLFGQGDPGELFF. DNA for the CDR3: TGTGCCAGCAGTTTATTTGGACAGGGGGACCCCGGGGAGCTGTTTTTT.

The V gene is TRBV4-2, the J gene TRBJ2-1; D is perhaps TRBD2 (7 bases). The CDR3 contains 17 residues. The V gene's germline CDR1 is LGHNA and CDR2 YNFKEQ. V lost 2 bases and J 4 bases, leaving 18 bases between the germline ends. CDR3 sequence reads: CASSQRTGGGVYNEQFF. The CDR3 bases are TGTGCCAGCAGCCAACGCACGGGGGGCGGGGTATACAATGAGCAGTTCTTC.

This chain joins TRBV28 and TRBJ1-2, with D perhaps TRBD1 (6 bases). Germline CDR1 and CDR2: MDHEN and SYDVKM. The length of the CDR3 is 15 residues. Trimming shortened V by 3 bases and J by 7 bases, and 18 bases separated the two germline ends. The CDR3 DNA follows: TGTGCCAGCAGTTTTAGCCGGGCAGGGGTTGGTGGCTACACCTTC. Its translation: CASSFSRAGVGGYTF.

This chain connects TRBV27 to TRBJ1-5; D remains ambiguous. Germline CDR1 reads MNHEY; CDR2 reads SMNVEV (reference sequence). This CDR3 is 12 amino acids long. With 4 bases removed from V and 5 bases from J, the gap between germline ends came to 6 bases. CDR3 sequence (DNA): TGTGCCAGCAGTTCTGGAGATCAGCCCCAGCATTTT. It is translated as CASSSGDQPQHF.

This rearrangement joins TRBV12-5 to TRBJ2-2, with D possibly TRBD1 on 6 matching bases. The CDR3 loop spans 15 amino acids. Germline-derived CDR1 and CDR2 are LGHNT and FRNRAP. Trimming pared 3 bases from V and 1 base from J, leaving 9 bases between. CDR3 sequence: CASGFLQGNTGELFF. CDR3 DNA: TGTGCTAGTGGTTTCCTACAGGGGAACACCGGGGAGCTGTTTTTT. Drawing the rest from reference TRBV12-5 and TRBJ2-2, the complete variable domain is DARVTQTPRHKVTEMGQEVTMRCQPILGHNTVFWYRQTMMQGLELLAYFRNRAPLDDSGMPKDRFSAEMPDATLATLKIQPSEPRDSAVYFCASGFLQGNTGELFFGEGSRLTVL.

This clone has a handful of counts. The chain combines TRBV6-5 with TRBJ2-7, with 10 bases identical to TRBD2. V gave up 5 bases and J gave up 1 base; unmatched junction bases: 5. Germline values: CDR1 MNHEY, CDR2 SVGAGI. The CDR3 runs 15 residues. The chain's CDR3 is CASSRLAGGSYEQYF. The CDR3 nucleotides are TGTGCCAGCAGTAGATTAGCGGGAGGTTCCTACGAGCAGTACTTC.

The chain employs TRBV2 and TRBJ1-2; D perhaps matches TRBD1 (6 bases). CDR1 and CDR2 from the germline V gene are SNHLY and FYNNEI. CDR3 length: 14 residues. V dropped 6 bases and J dropped 1 base, with 12 bases sitting between them. The CDR3 coding sequence is TGTGCCAGCAGGGGTCGGACAGATAACTATGGCTACACCTTC. This gives the protein CASRGRTDNYGYTF.

The chain carries TRBV11-3 and TRBJ2-7; 9 bases match TRBD1. CDR1 SGHNT and CDR2 YENEEA come from the germline V gene. The CDR3 extends over 16 amino acids. After removal of 0 bases from V and 0 bases from J, the junction contained 3 bases not matched to a gene. For the CDR3, the DNA is TGTGCCAGCAGCTTAGATCGGGACAGGGCCTCCTACGAGCAGTACTTC. The encoded protein is CASSLDRDRASYEQYF.

The count of this clone is one. V gene TRBV27 combines with J gene TRBJ1-2; 9 bases agree with TRBD1. With 5 bases clipped from V and 4 bases from J, the junction kept 8 bases outside the gene matches. Germline CDR1 and CDR2: MNHEY and SMNVEV (reference sequence). The CDR3 sequence is 15 residues long. CDR3 nucleotides: TGTGCCAGCAGTCACCCGGGACAGGGAGTCTATGGCTACACCTTC. Its protein is CASSHPGQGVYGYTF.

To note about this clone: The germline gene is not matched at one end of the junction; a read error may be the cause. The chain links TRBV28 to TRBJ1-2, with 7 bases fitting TRBD1. CDR1 MDHEN and CDR2 SYDVKM come from the germline V gene. The CDR3 runs 14 residues. The CDR3: CASSLSRQGFGYIF. The CDR3 region has the DNA TGTGCCAGCAGTTTATCCCGACAGGGATTCGGCTACATCTTC.